The sequence of this T cell receptor (beta chain) was determined in a study of cytotoxic CD8 clonotypes in ibrutinib-treated CLL. Sequenced by immunoSEQ multiplex PCR; TCRdb stores in-frame clones only, minus some. The repertoire holds roughly 150,000 clones, approximately 80% seen once, with about 2% in the top ten. Here the sequenced sample was PBMCs, taken after 12 months of ibrutinib treatment. This receptor was identified in a human donor with chronic lymphocytic leukemia.

CDR3 loop: CASLQGREQYF. CDR3 sequence (DNA): TGCGCCAGTCTACAGGGTCGCGAGCAGTACTTC. The V and J genes are TRBV10-1 and TRBJ2-7; possible D gene TRBD1, 6 bases. V lost 9 bases and J lost 6, with 12 bases in between. Germline CDR1 WNHNN, CDR2 SYGVQD (reference sequence). The CDR3 runs 11 residues.